Listed below are T cell receptor beta chains from one sample, sequenced in a study of neoadjuvant anti-PD-1 for oral cavity cancer. Profiled with immunoSEQ multiplex PCR; TCRdb holds only in-frame clones, not every one. The sample includes roughly 14,000 clones, roughly two thirds of them seen just once. The specimen comprised PBMCs, sampled before nivolumab (anti-PD-1) treatment. The receptors come from a person between 35 and 79 years old with oral cavity squamous cell carcinoma. Each CDR3 is given with its conserved first and last residue. Fields, in order: D gene, J gene, V gene, clone size, CDR3 DNA, CDR3 protein. A D gene is named only where the DNA matches it firmly. Clone size, where shown, is once, few, many, or a class for clones that have expanded.

. | TRBJ1-6 | TRBV29-1 | . | TGCAGCGTTCGCAAGGGGGGGGATAATTCACCCCTCCACTTT | CSVRKGGDNSPLHF
. | TRBJ1-1 | TRBV28 | few | TGTGCCAGCAGTGCGGACAATACGAGGACTGAAGCTTTCTTT | CASSADNTRTEAFF
. | TRBJ2-1 | TRBV19 | few | TGTGCCAGTAGTACCACCTCTCTAGCGTCTGGCAATGAGCAGTTCTTC | CASSTTSLASGNEQFF
. | TRBJ2-5 | TRBV7-9 | few | TGTGCCAGCAATCCCGCGACGGGACAAGAGACCCAGTACTTC | CASNPATGQETQYF
TRBD2 | TRBJ2-3 | TRBV7-6 | . | TGTGCCAGCAGCCCTCTGGGAGGGAGGTTGAGCGCAGATACGCAGTATTTT | CASSPLGGRLSADTQYF
TRBD2 | TRBJ2-7 | TRBV6-1 | few | TGTGCCAGCAGTTCGGGGGGAGGGGCTCCCTACGAGCAGTACTTC | CASSSGGGAPYEQYF
. | TRBJ1-4 | TRBV27 | . | TGTGCCAGCAGTACGATCAGGGACGGAAATGAAAAACTGTTTTTT | CASSTIRDGNEKLFF
. | TRBJ1-1 | TRBV30 | once | TGTGCTGGCCAACCGCACATGAACACTGAAGCTTTCTTT | CAGQPHMNTEAFF
. | TRBJ1-1 | TRBV6-6 | . | TGTGCCAGCGGTATTTGGAACACTGAAGCTTTCTTT | CASGIWNTEAFF
TRBD2 | TRBJ2-1 | TRBV9 | . | TGTGCCAGCAGCGTAGACATAGCGGGAGTGGTAAATGAGCAGTTCTTC | CASSVDIAGVVNEQFF
. | TRBJ1-5 | TRBV6-1 | . | TGTGCCACCGGTCTCAATCAGCCCCAGCATTTT | CATGLNQPQHF
TRBD1 | TRBJ2-4 | TRBV7-2 | . | TGTGCCAGCAGCACAGGGGTTGCCAAAAACATTCAGTACTTC | CASSTGVAKNIQYF
TRBD1 | TRBJ1-5 | TRBV27 | . | TGTGCCAGCAGTCCCGGGACAGGGATCAGCAATCAGCCCCAGCATTTT | CASSPGTGISNQPQHF
. | TRBJ2-1 | TRBV6-6 | . | TGTGCCAGCAGTTCCTCCTCCTCCTACAATGAGCAGTTCTTC | CASSSSSSYNEQFF
. | TRBJ1-2 | TRBV29-1 | . | TGCAGCGTTGAAACGGAGGGCTACACCTTC | CSVETEGYTF
TRBD2 | TRBJ2-7 | TRBV5-1 | . | TGCGCCAGCAGCTTGGGTGAGGGAGGGCCGGGCGAGCAGTACTTC | CASSLGEGGPGEQYF
. | TRBJ1-1 | TRBV6-1 | . | TGTGCCAGCAAGACACTCGGAAACACTGAAGCTTTCTTT | CASKTLGNTEAFF
. | TRBJ2-2 | TRBV15 | few | TGTGCCACTAATAGGGACCTGACCACCGGGGAGCTGTTTTTT | CATNRDLTTGELFF